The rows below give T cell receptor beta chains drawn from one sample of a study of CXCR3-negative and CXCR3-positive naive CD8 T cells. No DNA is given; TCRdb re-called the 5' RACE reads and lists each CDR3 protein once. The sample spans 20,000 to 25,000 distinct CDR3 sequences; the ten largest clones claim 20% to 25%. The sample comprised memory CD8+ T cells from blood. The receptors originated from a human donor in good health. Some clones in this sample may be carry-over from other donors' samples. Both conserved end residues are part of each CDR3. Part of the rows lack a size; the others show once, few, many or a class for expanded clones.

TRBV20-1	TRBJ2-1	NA	CSASVAYNEQFF
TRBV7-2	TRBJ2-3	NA	CASSMGQSSTDTQYF
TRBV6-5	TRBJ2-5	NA	CASSYGNLRETQYF
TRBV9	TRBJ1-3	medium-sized	CASRGTSGNTIYF
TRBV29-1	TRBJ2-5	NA	CSVEVGLASGETQYF
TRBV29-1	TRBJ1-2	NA	CSVEGTGYDGYTF
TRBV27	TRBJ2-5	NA	CASSFGTGGIETQYF
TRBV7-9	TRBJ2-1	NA	CASSSLAGARNEQFF
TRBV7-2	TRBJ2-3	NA	CASSYQADTQYF
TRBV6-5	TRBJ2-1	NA	CASRVEPRSYNEQFF
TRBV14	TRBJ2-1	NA	CASRETGGNSYNEQFF
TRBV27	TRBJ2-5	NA	CASSFGSGETQYF
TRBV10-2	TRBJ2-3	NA	CASTPQPGQGRTDTQYF
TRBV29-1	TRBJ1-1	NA	CSVLTGANTEAFF
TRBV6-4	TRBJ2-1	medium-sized	CASSDTSGSSYNEQFF
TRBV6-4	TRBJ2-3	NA	CASSGDEQGGADTQYF
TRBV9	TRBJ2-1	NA	CASRPSGQGWNEQFF
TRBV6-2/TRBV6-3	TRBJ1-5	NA	CASSYGMWDSRSLNQPQHF
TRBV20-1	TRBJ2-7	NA	CSARSQGYEQYF
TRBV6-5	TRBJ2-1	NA	CASSYGGIGSYNEQFF
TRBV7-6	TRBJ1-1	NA	CASSSRQGTNTEAFF
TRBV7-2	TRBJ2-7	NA	CASSLALGTGFYEQYF
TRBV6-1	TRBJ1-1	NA	CASSLRTENTEAFF
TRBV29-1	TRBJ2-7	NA	CSVENRGQNYEQYF
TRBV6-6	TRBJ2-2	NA	CASSYSAGVHTGELFF
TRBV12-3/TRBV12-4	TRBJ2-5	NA	CASREQETQYF
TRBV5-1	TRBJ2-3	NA	CASSLSTASTDTQYF
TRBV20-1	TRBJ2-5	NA	CSATPDSAFVGETQYF
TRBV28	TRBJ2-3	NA	CASSLSTTPGTDTQYF
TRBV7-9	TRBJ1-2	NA	CASSLASQGSYGYTF
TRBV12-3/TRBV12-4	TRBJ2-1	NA	CASSLVAFEQFF
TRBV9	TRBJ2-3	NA	CASSADGTRTDTQYF
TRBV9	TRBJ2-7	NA	CASSVAGGAAYEQYF
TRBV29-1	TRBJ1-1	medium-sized	CSDRAGDTEAFF
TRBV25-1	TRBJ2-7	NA	CAAVGQGFHEQYF
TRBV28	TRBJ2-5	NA	CASSLRGLKETQYF
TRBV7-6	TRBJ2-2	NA	CASSGNTGELFF
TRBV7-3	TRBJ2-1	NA	CASTPSGDYNEQFF
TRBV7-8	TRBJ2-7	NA	CASSFGQGVYEQYF
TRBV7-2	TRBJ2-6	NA	CASSLTSGANVLTF
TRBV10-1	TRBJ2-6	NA	CASAPGGPSGANVLTF
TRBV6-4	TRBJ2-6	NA	CASSSRDIDFGANVLTF
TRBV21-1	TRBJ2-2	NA	CASSEQIRGELFF
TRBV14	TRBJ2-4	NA	CASSRGTSRTKNIQYF
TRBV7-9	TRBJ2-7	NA	CASSPSEYEQYF
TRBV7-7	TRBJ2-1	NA	CASSPPGREQFF